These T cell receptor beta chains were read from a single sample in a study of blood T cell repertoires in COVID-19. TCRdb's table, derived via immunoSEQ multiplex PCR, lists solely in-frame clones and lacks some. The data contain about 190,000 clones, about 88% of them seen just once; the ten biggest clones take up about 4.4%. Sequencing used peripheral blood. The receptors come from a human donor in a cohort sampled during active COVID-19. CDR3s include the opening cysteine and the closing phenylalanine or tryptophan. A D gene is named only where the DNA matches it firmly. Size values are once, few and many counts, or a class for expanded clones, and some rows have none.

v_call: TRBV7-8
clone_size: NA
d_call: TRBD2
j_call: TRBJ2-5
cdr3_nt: TGTGCCAGCAGCTTAGAACTAGCGGGGGCAGAGACCCAGTACTTC
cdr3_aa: CASSLELAGAETQYF

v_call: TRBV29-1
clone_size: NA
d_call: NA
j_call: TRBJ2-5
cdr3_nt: TGCAGCGTTGAATCGGTAGCCCAAGAGACCCAGTACTTC
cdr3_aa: CSVESVAQETQYF

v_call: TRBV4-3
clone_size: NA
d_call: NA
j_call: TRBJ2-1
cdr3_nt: TGCGCCAGCAGCCAAGAAGCTGCGGGAGAGCAGTTCTTC
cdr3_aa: CASSQEAAGEQFF

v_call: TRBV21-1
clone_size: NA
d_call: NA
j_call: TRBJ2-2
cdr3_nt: TGTGCCAGCCCGGGACTAGGAGGGACCGGGGAGCTGTTTTTT
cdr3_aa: CASPGLGGTGELFF

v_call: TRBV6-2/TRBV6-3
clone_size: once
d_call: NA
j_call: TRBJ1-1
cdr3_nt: TGTGCCAGCAGTCATAGTGGCCCAGGCGAAGCTTTCTTT
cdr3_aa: CASSHSGPGEAFF

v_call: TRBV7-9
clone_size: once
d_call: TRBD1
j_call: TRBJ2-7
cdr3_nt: TGTGCCAGCAGAATGGGACAGAGCTACGAGCAGTACTTC
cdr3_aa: CASRMGQSYEQYF

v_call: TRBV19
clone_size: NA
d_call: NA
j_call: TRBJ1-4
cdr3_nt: TGTGCCAGTAGTATATCGGGGGCAACTAATGAAAAACTGTTTTTT
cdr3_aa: CASSISGATNEKLFF

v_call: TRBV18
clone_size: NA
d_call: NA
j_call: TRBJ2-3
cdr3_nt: TGTGCCAGCTCGCGGGGTACAGATACGCAGTATTTT
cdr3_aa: CASSRGTDTQYF

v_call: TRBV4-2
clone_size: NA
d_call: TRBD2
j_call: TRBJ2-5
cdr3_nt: TGTGCCAGCAGCCAAGAAAAACTAGCGGGCACCCAGTACTTC
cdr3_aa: CASSQEKLAGTQYF

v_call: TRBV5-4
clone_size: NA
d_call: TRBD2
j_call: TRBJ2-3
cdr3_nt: TGTGCCAGCAGGTTTCGGCCTAGCGGGGAGGCAGATACGCAGTATTTT
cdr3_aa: CASRFRPSGEADTQYF

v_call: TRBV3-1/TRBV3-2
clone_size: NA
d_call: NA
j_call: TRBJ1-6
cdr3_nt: TGTGCCAGCAGCCAACGGGAGGGGTATTCACCCCTCCACTTT
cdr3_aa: CASSQREGYSPLHF

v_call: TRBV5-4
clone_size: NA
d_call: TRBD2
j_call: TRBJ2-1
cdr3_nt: TGTGCCAGCAGCCGACTAGCGGGGGGTTCCTACAATGAGCAGTTCTTC
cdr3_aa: CASSRLAGGSYNEQFF

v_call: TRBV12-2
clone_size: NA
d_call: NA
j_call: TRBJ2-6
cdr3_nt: TGTGCAAGTCGCCAGCGCGACAGGGGGCAATTTTCTGGGGCCAACGTCCTGACTTTC
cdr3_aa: CASRQRDRGQFSGANVLTF

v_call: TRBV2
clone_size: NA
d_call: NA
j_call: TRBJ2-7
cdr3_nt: TGTGCCAGCGCGTGGAGGGGCGGGGCCTACGAGCAGTACTTC
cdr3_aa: CASAWRGGAYEQYF

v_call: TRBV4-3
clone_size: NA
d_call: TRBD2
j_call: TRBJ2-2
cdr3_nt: TGCGCCAGCAGCCAACTAACTAGCGGGAGGATGTTCGGGGAGCTGTTTTTT
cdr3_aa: CASSQLTSGRMFGELFF

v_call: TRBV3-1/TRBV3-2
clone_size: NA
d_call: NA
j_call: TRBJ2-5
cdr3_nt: TGTGCCAGCAGCACCGGCGGCCCGGCAGAGACCCAGTACTTC
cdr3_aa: CASSTGGPAETQYF

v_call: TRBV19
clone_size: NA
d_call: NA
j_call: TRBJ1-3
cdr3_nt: TGTGCCAGTAGTACCCGACCGAGGACTGGAAACACCATATATTTT
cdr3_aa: CASSTRPRTGNTIYF

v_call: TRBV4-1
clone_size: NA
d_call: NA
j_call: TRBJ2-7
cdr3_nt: TGCGCCAGCAGCCAGGTTCTGGGAGCCCCCTACGAGCAGTACTTC
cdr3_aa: CASSQVLGAPYEQYF

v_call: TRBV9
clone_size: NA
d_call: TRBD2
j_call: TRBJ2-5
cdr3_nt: TGTGCCAGCAGCGTAGGTAGCGGGGGTTTTCAAGAGACCCAGTACTTC
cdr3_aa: CASSVGSGGFQETQYF

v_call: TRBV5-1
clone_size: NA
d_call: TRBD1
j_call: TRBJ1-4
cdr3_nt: TGCGCCAGCAGCTTAAGGGACAGCGCTAATGAAAAACTGTTTTTT
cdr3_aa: CASSLRDSANEKLFF

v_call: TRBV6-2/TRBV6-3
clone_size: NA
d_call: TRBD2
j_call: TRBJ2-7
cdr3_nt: TGTGCCAGCAGTTACGGGACTAGCGGAACCGACCAGTACTTC
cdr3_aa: CASSYGTSGTDQYF

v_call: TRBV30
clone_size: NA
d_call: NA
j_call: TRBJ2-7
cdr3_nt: TGTGCCTGGAGTTCTAGCTCCTACGAGCAGTACTTC
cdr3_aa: CAWSSSSYEQYF

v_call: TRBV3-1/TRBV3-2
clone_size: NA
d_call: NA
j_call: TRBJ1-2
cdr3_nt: TGTGCCAGCAGCCAAGCAGGGCAGCTCTTCGGCTTGGGTAACTATAGCTACACCTTC
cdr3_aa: CASSQAGQLFGLGNYSYTF

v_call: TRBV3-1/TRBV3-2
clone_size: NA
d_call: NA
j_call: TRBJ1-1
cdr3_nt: TGTGCCAGCAGCAGCGTCCGTAACACTGAAGCTTTCTTT
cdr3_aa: CASSSVRNTEAFF

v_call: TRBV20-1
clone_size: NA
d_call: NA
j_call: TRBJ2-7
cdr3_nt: TGCAGTGCTAGTCGTCAGAACGAGCAGTACTTC
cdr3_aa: CSASRQNEQYF

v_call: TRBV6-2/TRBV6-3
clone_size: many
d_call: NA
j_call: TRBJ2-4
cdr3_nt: TGTGCCAGCAGCCCTCCGAGCGGTAGAAACATTCAGTACTTC
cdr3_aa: CASSPPSGRNIQYF